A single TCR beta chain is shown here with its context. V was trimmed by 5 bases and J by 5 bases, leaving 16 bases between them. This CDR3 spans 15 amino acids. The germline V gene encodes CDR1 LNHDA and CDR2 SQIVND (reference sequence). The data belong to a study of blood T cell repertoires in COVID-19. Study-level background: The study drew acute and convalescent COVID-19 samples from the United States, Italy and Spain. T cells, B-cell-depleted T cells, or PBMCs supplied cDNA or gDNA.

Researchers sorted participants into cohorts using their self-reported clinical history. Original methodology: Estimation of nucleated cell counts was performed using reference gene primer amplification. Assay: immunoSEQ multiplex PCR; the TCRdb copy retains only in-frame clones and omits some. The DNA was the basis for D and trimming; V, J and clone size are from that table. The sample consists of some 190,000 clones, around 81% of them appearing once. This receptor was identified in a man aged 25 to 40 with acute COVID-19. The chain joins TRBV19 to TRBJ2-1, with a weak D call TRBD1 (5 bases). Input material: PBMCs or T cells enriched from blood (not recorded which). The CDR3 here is CASSSQGNLNNEQFF. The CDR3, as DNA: TGTGCCAGTAGTTCCCAGGGAAACCTTAACAATGAGCAGTTCTTC.